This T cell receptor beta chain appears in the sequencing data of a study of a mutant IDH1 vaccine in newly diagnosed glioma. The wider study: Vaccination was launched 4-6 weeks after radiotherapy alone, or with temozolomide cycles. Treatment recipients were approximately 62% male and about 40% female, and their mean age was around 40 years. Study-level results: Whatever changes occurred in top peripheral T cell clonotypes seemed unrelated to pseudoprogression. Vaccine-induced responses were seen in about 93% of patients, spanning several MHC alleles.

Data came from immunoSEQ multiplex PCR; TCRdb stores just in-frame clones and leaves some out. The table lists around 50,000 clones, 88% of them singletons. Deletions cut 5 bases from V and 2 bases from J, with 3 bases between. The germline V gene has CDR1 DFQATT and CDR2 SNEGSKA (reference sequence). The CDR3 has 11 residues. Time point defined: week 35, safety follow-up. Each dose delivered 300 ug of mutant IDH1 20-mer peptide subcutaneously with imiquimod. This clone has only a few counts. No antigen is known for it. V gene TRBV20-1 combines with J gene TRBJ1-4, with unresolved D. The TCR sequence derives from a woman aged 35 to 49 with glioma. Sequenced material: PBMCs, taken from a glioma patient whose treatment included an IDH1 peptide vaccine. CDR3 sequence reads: CSAPTNEKLFF. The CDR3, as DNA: TGCAGTGCTCCGACTAATGAAAAACTGTTTTTT.